This TCR beta chain derives from a study of OX40 agonist ivuxolimab in advanced cancers. At the level of the study: A diagnosis of hepatocellular carcinoma, melanoma, renal cell or head and neck cancer was present in dose-escalation patients. The group had a mean age of about 60 years, ranged from 23 to 79, and was 82.7% male. Partial responses were achieved by three patients, one with hepatocellular carcinoma and two with cutaneous melanoma.

Sequencing used immunoSEQ multiplex PCR; TCRdb keeps in-frame clones, though not all of them. The sample includes tens of thousands of clones, around 86% of them seen just once. Overall study findings and caveats: Among expanded peripheral T cells, antigen specificity went undetermined.

About this clone: Its antigen is unknown.

Germline V gives CDR1 KGHSH, CDR2 LQKENI. The CDR3 runs to 14 residues. V gave up 4 bases and J gave up 0 bases, with 6 bases separating them. V usage is TRBV18 and J usage is TRBJ2-2; D is uncertain. The sample in question was CD4+ or CD8+ T cells sorted from blood, obtained in a trial of the OX40 agonist ivuxolimab. The clonotype comes from an adult with an advanced solid tumor such as melanoma, head and neck, liver or kidney cancer. In DNA, the CDR3 is TGTGCCAGCTCACTGGCAGCGAACACCGGGGAGCTGTTTTTT. Amino acids: CASSLAANTGELFF. The full variable domain, completed using reference TRBV18 and TRBJ2-2, is NAGVMQNPRHLVRRRGQEARLRCSPMKGHSHVYWYRQLPEEGLKFMVYLQKENIIDESGMPKERFSAEFPKEGPSILRIQQVVRGDSAAYFCASSLAANTGELFFGEGSRLTVL.